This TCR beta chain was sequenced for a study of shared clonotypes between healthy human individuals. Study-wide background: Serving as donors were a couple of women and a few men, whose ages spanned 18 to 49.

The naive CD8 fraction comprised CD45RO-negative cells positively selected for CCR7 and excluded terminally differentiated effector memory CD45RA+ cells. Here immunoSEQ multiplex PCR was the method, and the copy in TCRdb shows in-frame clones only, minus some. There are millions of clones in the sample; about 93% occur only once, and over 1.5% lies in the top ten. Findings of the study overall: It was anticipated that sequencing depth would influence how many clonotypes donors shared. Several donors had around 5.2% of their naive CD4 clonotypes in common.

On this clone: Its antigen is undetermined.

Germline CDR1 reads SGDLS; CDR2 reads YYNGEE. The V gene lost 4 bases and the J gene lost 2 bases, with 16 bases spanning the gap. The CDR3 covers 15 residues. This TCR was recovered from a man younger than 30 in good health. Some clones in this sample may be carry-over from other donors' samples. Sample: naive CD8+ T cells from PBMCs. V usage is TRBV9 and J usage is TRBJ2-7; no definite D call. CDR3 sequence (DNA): TGTGCCAGCAGCCCCTCCGTGGGTTTGCCCTACGAGCAGTACTTC. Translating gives CASSPSVGLPYEQYF.